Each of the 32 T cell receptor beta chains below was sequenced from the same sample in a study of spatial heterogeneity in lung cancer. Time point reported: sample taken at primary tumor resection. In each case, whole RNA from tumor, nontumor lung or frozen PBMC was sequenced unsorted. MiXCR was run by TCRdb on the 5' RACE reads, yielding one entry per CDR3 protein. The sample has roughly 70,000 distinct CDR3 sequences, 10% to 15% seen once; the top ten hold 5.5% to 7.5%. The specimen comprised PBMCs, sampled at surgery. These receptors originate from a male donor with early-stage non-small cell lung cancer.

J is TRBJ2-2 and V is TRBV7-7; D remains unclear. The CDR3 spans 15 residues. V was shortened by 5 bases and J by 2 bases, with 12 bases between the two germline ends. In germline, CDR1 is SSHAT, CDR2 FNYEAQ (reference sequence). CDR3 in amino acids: CASSPAGINTGELFF. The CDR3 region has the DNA TGTGCCAGCAGCCCCGCAGGAATCAACACCGGGGAGCTGTTTTTT.

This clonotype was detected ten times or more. The CDR3 DNA reads as TGTGCCAGCAGTACCTCGGCAGGGGTAGAGAGAGATACGCAGTATTTT. Translating it yields CASSTSAGVERDTQYF. The chain joins TRBV28 to TRBJ2-3, with D possibly matching TRBD1 (6 bases). V was trimmed by 5 bases and J by 5 bases, leaving 20 bases between them. This CDR3 comprises 16 residues. The germline V gene encodes CDR1 MDHEN and CDR2 SYDVKM.

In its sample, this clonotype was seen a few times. CDR3 loop: CASSLVPPGKADTQYF. The CDR3 DNA follows: TGTGCCAGCAGCTTAGTTCCCCCAGGGAAGGCAGATACGCAGTATTTT. The gene calls are TRBV7-2 and TRBJ2-3, with D possibly matching TRBD1 (5 bases). The CDR3 has 16 amino acids. Trimming stripped 1 base from V and 4 bases from J, with 15 bases between. CDR1 is SGHTA and CDR2 is FQGNSA in the germline V gene.

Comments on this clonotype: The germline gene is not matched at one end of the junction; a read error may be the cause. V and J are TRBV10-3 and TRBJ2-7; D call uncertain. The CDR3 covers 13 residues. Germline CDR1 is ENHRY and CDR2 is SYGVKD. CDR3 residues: CAIRESMRYEQYF. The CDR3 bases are TGTGCCATCAGAGAGTCGATGCGCTACGAGCAGTACTTC.

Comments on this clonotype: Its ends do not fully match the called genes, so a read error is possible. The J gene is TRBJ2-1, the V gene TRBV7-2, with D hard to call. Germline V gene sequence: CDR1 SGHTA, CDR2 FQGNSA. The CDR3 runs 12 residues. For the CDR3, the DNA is TGTGCCAGCAGCCCATCGGTGGGCATTGGTCTCTTC. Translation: CASSPSVGIGLF.

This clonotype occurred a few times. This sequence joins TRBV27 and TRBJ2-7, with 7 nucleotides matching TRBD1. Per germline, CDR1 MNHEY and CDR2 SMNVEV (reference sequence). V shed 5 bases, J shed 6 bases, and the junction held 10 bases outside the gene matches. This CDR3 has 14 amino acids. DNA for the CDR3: TGTGCCAGCAGTCCCTCAGGGGGATGGGGCGAGCAGTACTTC. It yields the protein CASSPSGGWGEQYF.

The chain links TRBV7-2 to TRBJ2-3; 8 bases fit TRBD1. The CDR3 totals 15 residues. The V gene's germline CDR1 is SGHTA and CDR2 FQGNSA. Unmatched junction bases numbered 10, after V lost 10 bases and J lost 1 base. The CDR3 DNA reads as TGTGCCACCTATAATCCAGGGGGCGGCACAGATACGCAGTATTTT. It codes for CATYNPGGGTDTQYF.

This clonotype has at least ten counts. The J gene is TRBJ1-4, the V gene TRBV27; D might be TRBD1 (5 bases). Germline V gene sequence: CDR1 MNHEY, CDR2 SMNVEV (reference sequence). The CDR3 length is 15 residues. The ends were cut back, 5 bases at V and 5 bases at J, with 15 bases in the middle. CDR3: CASSDPAAGNEKLFF. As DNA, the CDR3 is TGTGCCAGCAGTGATCCCGCCGCAGGGAATGAAAAACTGTTTTTT.

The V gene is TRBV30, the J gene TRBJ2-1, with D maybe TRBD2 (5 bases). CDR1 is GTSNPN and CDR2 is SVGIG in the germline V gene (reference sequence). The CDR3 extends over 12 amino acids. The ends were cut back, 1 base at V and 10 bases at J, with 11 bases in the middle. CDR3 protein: CAWSAQAVEQFF. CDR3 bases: TGTGCCTGGAGTGCCCAAGCGGTGGAGCAGTTCTTC.

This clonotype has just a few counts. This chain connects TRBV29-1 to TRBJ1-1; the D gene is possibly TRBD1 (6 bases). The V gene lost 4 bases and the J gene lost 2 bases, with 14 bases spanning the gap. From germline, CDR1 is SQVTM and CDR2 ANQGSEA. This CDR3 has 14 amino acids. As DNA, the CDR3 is TGCAGCGTTGCGGCAGGGGCTTTAAACACTGAAGCTTTCTTT. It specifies CSVAAGALNTEAFF. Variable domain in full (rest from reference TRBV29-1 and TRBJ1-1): SAVISQKPSRDICQRGTSLTIQCQVDSQVTMMFWYRQQPGQSLTLIATANQGSEATYESGFVIDKFPISRPNLTFSTLTVSNMSPEDSSIYLCSVAAGALNTEAFFGQGTRLTVV.

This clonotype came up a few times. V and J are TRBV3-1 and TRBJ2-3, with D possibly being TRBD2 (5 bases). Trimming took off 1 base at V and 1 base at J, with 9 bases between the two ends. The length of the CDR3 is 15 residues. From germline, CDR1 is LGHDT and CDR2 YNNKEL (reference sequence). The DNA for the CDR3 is TGTGCCAGCAGCCAAGGGGTTAGCGGCACAGATACGCAGTATTTT. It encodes CASSQGVSGTDTQYF.

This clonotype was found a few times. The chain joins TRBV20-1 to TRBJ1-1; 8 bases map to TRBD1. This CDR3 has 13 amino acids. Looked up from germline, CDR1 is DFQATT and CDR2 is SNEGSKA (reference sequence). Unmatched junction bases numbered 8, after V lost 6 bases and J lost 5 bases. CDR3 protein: CSAHPDRDTEAFF. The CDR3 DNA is TGCAGTGCCCATCCGGACAGGGATACTGAAGCTTTCTTT.

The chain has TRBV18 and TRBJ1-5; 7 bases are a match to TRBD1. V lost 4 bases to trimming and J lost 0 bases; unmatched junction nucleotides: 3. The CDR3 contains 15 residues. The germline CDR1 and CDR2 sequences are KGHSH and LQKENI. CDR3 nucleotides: TGTGCCAGCTCACGGGACAGAAATAGCAATCAGCCCCAGCATTTT. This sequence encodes CASSRDRNSNQPQHF. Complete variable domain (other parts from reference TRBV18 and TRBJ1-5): NAGVMQNPRHLVRRRGQEARLRCSPMKGHSHVYWYRQLPEEGLKFMVYLQKENIIDESGMPKERFSAEFPKEGPSILRIQQVVRGDSAAYFCASSRDRNSNQPQHFGDGTRLSIL.

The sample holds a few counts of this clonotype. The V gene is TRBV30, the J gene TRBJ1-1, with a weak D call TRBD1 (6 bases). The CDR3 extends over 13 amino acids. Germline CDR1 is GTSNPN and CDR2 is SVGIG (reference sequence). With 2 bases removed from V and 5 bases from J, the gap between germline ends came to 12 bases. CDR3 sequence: CAWSMGQGTEAFF. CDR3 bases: TGTGCCTGGAGTATGGGTCAGGGGACTGAAGCTTTCTTT.

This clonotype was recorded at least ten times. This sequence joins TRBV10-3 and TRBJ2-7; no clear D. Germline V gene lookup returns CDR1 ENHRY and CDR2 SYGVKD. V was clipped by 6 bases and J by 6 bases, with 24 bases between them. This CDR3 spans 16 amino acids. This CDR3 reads CAISRSEALPGFEQYF. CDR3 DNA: TGTGCCATCAGCCGGAGTGAGGCGCTCCCAGGTTTCGAGCAGTACTTC.

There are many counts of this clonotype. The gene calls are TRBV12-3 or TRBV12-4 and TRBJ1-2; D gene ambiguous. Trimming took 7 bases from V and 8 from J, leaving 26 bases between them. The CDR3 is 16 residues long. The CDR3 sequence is CASTPAAGLTADGYTF. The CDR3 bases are TGTGCCAGCACTCCCGCGGCAGGTCTAACTGCAGACGGCTACACCTTC.

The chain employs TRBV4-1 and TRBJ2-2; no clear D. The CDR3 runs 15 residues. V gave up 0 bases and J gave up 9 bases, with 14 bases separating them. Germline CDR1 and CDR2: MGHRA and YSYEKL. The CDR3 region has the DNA TGCGCCAGCAGCCAAGAATCAGTCGGTTCCCGGGAGCTGTTTTTT. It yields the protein CASSQESVGSRELFF.

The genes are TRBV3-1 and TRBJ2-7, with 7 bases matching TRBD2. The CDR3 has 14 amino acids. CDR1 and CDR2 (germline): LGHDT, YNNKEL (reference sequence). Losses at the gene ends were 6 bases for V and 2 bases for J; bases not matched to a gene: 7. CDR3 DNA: TGTGCCAGCAGTCAAAGGACTAGACCCTACGAGCAGTACTTC. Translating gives CASSQRTRPYEQYF.

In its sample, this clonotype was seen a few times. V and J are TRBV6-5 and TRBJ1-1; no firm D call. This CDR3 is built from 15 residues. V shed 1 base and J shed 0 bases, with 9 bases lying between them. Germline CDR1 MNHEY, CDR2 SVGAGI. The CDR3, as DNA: TGTGCCAGCAGTTACTTCGGCAACATGAACACTGAAGCTTTCTTT. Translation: CASSYFGNMNTEAFF.

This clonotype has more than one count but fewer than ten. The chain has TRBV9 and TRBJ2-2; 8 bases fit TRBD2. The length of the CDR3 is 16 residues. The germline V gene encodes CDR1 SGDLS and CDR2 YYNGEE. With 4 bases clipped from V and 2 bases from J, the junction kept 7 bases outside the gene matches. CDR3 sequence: CASSLSSGLNTGELFF. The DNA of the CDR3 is TGTGCCAGCAGCCTCTCTAGCGGGTTAAACACCGGGGAGCTGTTTTTT.

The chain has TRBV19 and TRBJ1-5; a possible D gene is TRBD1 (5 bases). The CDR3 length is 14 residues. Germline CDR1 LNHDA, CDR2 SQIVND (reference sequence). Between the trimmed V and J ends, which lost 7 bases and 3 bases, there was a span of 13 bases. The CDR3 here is CASTPQVSNQPQHF. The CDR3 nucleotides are TGTGCCAGTACACCACAGGTTTCCAATCAGCCCCAGCATTTT.

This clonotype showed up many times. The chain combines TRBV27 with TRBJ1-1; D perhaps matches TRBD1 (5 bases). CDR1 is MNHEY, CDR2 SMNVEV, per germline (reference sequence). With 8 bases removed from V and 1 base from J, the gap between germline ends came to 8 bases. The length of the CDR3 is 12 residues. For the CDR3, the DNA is TGTGCCAGCCAAACAGGGAACACTGAAGCTTTCTTT. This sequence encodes CASQTGNTEAFF.

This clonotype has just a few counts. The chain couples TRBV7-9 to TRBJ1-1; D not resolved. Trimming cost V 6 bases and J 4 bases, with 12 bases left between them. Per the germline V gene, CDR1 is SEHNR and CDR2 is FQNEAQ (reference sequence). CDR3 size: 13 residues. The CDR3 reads CASSYTLVTEAFF. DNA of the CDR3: TGTGCCAGCAGTTATACACTGGTCACTGAAGCTTTCTTT.

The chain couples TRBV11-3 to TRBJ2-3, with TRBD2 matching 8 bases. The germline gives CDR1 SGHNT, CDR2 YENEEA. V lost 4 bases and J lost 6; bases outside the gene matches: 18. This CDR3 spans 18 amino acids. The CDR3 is CASSSEGAGGHLSDTQYF. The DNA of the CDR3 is TGTGCCAGCAGCTCAGAGGGCGCGGGAGGCCATTTATCGGATACGCAGTATTTT. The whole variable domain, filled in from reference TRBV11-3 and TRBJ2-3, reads EAGVVQSPRYKIIEKKQPVAFWCNPISGHNTLYWYLQNLGQGPELLIRYENEEAVDDSQLPKDRFSAERLKGVDSTLKIQPAELGDSAVYLCASSSEGAGGHLSDTQYFGPGTRLTVL.

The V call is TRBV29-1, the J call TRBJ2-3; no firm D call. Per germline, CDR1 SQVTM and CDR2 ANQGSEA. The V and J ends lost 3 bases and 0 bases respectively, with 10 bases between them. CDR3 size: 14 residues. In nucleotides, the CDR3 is TGCAGCGTTGATGGTGGTGCTAGCACAGATACGCAGTATTTT. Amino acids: CSVDGGASTDTQYF.

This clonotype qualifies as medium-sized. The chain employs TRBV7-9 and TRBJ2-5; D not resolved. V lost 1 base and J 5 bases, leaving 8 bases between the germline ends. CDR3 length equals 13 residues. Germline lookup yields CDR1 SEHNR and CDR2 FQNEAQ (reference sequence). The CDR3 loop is CASSLGTRETQYF. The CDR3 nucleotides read TGTGCCAGCAGCTTAGGGACCCGGGAGACCCAGTACTTC.

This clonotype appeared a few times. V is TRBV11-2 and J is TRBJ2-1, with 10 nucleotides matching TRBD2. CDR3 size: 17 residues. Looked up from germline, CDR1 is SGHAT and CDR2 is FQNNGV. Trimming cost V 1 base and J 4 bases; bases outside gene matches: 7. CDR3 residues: CASSLVASGRGYNEQFF. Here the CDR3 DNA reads TGTGCCAGCAGCTTAGTGGCTAGCGGGAGAGGATACAATGAGCAGTTCTTC.

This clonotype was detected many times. The CDR3, as DNA: TGCAGCGTTGAAGGGAGTCCCTCCTACAATGAGCAGTTCTTC. This gives the protein CSVEGSPSYNEQFF. The rearrangement joins TRBV29-1 to TRBJ2-1; no definite D call. Germline V gives CDR1 SQVTM, CDR2 ANQGSEA. CDR3 length equals 14 residues. V lost 1 base and J 0 bases, leaving 7 bases between the germline ends.

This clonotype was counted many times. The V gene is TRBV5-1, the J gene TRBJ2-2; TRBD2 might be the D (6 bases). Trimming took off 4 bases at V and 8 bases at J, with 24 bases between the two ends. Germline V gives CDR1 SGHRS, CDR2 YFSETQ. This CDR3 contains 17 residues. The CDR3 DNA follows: TGCGCCAGCAGCGAGGTTGTTGGGACTGCAACACCGGGGGAGCTGTTTTTT. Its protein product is CASSEVVGTATPGELFF.

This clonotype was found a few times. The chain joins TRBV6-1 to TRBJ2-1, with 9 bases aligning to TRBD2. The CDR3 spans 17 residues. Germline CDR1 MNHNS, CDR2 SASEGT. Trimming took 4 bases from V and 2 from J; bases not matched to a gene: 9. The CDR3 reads CASSAVAGASAYNEQFF. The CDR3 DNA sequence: TGTGCCAGCAGTGCGGTAGCGGGAGCTTCCGCCTACAATGAGCAGTTCTTC.

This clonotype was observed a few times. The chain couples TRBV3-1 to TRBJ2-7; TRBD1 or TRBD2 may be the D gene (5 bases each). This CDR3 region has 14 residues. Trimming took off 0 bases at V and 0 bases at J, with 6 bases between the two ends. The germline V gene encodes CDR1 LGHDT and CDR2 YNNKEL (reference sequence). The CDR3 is CASSQEGVSYEQYF. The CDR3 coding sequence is TGTGCCAGCAGCCAAGAGGGGGTCTCCTACGAGCAGTACTTC.

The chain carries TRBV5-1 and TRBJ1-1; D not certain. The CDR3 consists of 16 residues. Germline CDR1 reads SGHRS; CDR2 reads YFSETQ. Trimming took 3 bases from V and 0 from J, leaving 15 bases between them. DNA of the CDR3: TGCGCCAGCAGCTCCATAACCAACGGGGTGAACACTGAAGCTTTCTTT. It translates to CASSSITNGVNTEAFF.